This T cell receptor beta chain was recovered during a study of technical replicates of blood from a handful of donors. Germline assignment: CDR1 SGHTA and CDR2 FQGNSA. This CDR3 has 15 amino acids. Trimming took 2 bases from V and 0 from J, leaving 11 bases between them. Profiling relied on immunoSEQ multiplex PCR, and the TCRdb table lists in-frame clones only, not all of them. The data hold tens of thousands of clones, with 93% observed a single time. This chain connects TRBV7-2 to TRBJ2-7, with D possibly matching TRBD2 (5 bases). This clonotype originated in a human donor in good health. The sequenced sample was T cells isolated from PBMCs. The CDR3 here is CASSLLVAYSYEQYF. The CDR3 DNA follows: TGTGCCAGCAGCTTATTAGTAGCGTACTCCTACGAGCAGTACTTC. The whole variable domain, filled in from reference TRBV7-2 and TRBJ2-7, reads GAGVSQSPSNKVTEKGKDVELRCDPISGHTALYWYRQSLGQGLEFLIYFQGNSAPDKSGLPSDRFSAERTGGSVSTLTIQRTQQEDSAVYLCASSLLVAYSYEQYFGPGTRLTVT.